The source of this TCR beta chain is a study of tumor-infiltrating lymphocytes in primary liver carcinoma. Extraction of RNA together with DNA used roughly 19-31 mg of unsorted bulk tissue. Turning to this clonotype: One end of the junction varies from germline; a read error may be responsible.

cDNA specific to TCR beta was made from 500 to 650 ng of total RNA, with a constant-region primer employed for priming. Three nested multiplex PCR rounds, a slightly modified ARM-PCR, produced the libraries for TCR beta. The first two PCR rounds, around 11 cycles each, used TRBV1-TRBV30 forward primers and a C-beta reverse primer. MiXCR was run by TCRdb on the multiplex PCR reads, yielding one entry per CDR3 protein. The sample consists of roughly 80,000 distinct CDR3 sequences, 65% to 75% of them appearing once. The CDR3 is made up of 13 amino acids. Germline V CDR1 and CDR2: GTSNPN, SVGIG (reference sequence).

Sequencing was carried out using tumor-adjacent normal liver tissue. The source of this sequence is a man aged 40-49 years with primary liver carcinoma and hepatitis B virus infection. This sequence joins TRBV30 and TRBJ2-6, with D tentatively TRBD1 or TRBD2 (6 bases each). The chain's CDR3 is CAWRGSGANVMTF. CDR3 DNA: TGCGCCTGGAGGGGGTCTGGGGCCAACGTCATGACTTTC.